These 27 T cell receptor beta chains originate from one sample sequenced in a study of breast tumors, draining lymph nodes, adjacent tissues. Axillary draining lymph nodes of breast cancer patients supplied the node samples. One entry per CDR3 protein, called by TCRdb with MiXCR from the multiplex PCR reads. The table includes under 85,000 distinct CDR3 sequences, about 20% detected once. Sequenced sample: axillary lymph node tissue. Receptors were obtained from a female donor with breast cancer. Some clones in this sample may be carry-over from other donors' samples.

The CDR3 region is CASSLNRAGANVLTF. The DNA of the CDR3 is TGTGCCAGCAGTCTCAACAGGGCTGGGGCCAACGTCCTGACTTTC. The chain carries TRBV27 and TRBJ2-6, with D perhaps matching TRBD1 (6 bases). CDR3 length: 15 residues. V was shortened by 5 bases and J by 2 bases, with 10 bases between the two germline ends. Germline V gene lookup returns CDR1 MNHEY and CDR2 SMNVEV (reference sequence).

This clonotype has ten or more counts. The chain couples TRBV7-9 to TRBJ1-6; D perhaps matches TRBD1 (6 bases). The V end was cut by 4 bases, the J end by 7 bases, with 14 bases between. Germline V gene sequence: CDR1 SEHNR, CDR2 FQNEAQ (reference sequence). This CDR3 contains 15 residues. The CDR3 DNA sequence: TGTGCCAGCAGCTCCGGGACAACCGCGAATTCACCCCTCCACTTT. Translation: CASSSGTTANSPLHF.

This clonotype was seen repeatedly, ten times or more. The chain links TRBV6-2 or TRBV6-3 to TRBJ2-5; 9 bases agree with TRBD2. CDR3 length equals 15 residues. Germline V lookup: CDR1 MNHEY, CDR2 SVGEGT. With 7 bases clipped from V and 5 bases from J, the junction kept 11 bases outside the gene matches. CDR3 region: CASTRAGGGSETQYF. DNA for the CDR3: TGTGCCAGCACCAGAGCGGGAGGAGGCTCCGAGACCCAGTACTTC.

This clonotype has at least ten counts. The CDR3 sequence is CSARDDYPSPYEQYF. The CDR3 nucleotides are TGCAGTGCTAGAGATGACTATCCAAGTCCCTACGAGCAGTACTTC. V and J are TRBV20-1 and TRBJ2-7, with TRBD2 as a possible D gene (5 bases). CDR1 is DFQATT, CDR2 SNEGSKA, per germline (reference sequence). The CDR3 is made up of 15 amino acids. V was cut by 0 bases and J by 2 bases, with 14 bases left in between.

This clonotype was counted at least ten times. The chain uses TRBV6-4 and TRBJ1-3; 9 bases are a match to TRBD1. CDR1 and CDR2 from the germline V gene are MRHNA and SNTAGT. V shed 6 bases, J shed 6 bases, and the junction held 12 bases outside the gene matches. The CDR3 consists of 16 residues. In DNA, the CDR3 is TGTGCCAGCAGCGACCTCCGGGACAGGGCAGCAAACACCATATATTTT. Protein: CASSDLRDRAANTIYF.

Turning to this clonotype: This may be a read error: a much more frequent sequence differs by one nucleotide. The chain uses TRBV4-2 and TRBJ2-3, with 10 bases fitting TRBD2. The CDR3 contains 16 residues. Germline values: CDR1 LGHNA, CDR2 YNFKEQ. The DNA for the CDR3 is TGTGCCGGCAGCCAAGATCTAGCGGGGGGCACAGATACGCAGTATTTT. Its translation is CAGSQDLAGGTDTQYF.

This clonotype occurred many times. The chain couples TRBV3-1 to TRBJ2-7, with TRBD1 matching over 7 bases. This CDR3 has 14 residues. Germline V lookup: CDR1 LGHDT, CDR2 YNNKEL (reference sequence). Trimming took 4 bases from V and 0 from J; bases not matched to a gene: 3. Written as DNA, the CDR3 is TGTGCCAGCAGCCCGGGACAGAGCTCCTACGAGCAGTACTTC. This translates into CASSPGQSSYEQYF.

On this clonotype itself: This may stem from a read error, because a much larger clone lies one nucleotide away. The gene calls are TRBV27 and TRBJ2-5; maybe TRBD1 (5 bases). The CDR3 contains 14 residues. The V gene's germline CDR1 is MNHEY and CDR2 SMNVEV (reference sequence). For the CDR3, the DNA is TGTACCAGCAGTTTGGTCCAGGGCACAGAGACCCAGTACTTC. Translated, it gives CTSSLVQGTETQYF.

In its sample, this clonotype was seen a few times. The CDR3 is CASSSGTSGREYNEQFF. CDR3 sequence (DNA): TGTGCCAGCAGCTCTGGGACTAGCGGGAGGGAATACAATGAGCAGTTCTTC. The chain links TRBV13 to TRBJ2-1; 16 bases map to TRBD2. Germline lookup yields CDR1 PRHDT and CDR2 FYEKMQ (reference sequence). The length of the CDR3 is 17 residues. V trimming: 4 bases; J trimming: 4 bases; junction bases outside the gene matches: 4.

This clonotype was picked up many times. The CDR3 DNA is TGTGCCAGCAGCTTAGAAGGGACAGGGTCCTACAATGAGCAGTTCTTC. Translation gives CASSLEGTGSYNEQFF. The genes are TRBV7-8 and TRBJ2-1; the match to TRBD1 covers 9 bases. V shed 1 base, J shed 1 base, and the junction held 2 bases outside the gene matches. The V gene's germline CDR1 is SGHVS and CDR2 FQNEAQ. The CDR3 covers 16 residues.

This clonotype was seen many times. This chain joins TRBV6-6 and TRBJ2-5; 11 bases map to TRBD2. The J segment lost 4 bases and the V segment lost 2 bases, leaving 3 bases of the junction unmatched. This CDR3 spans 15 amino acids. Germline CDR1 and CDR2: MNHNY and SVGAGI (reference sequence). CDR3 region: CASSYPGLAGETQYF. The CDR3 region has the DNA TGTGCCAGCAGTTACCCCGGACTAGCGGGAGAGACCCAGTACTTC.

V is TRBV30 and J is TRBJ2-1, with D unresolved. V was pared by 0 bases and J by 9 bases, with 12 bases between. Germline CDR1 reads GTSNPN; CDR2 reads SVGIG (reference sequence). This CDR3 comprises 13 residues. The CDR3 spells CAWSVNLEVEQFF. The CDR3 nucleotides read TGTGCCTGGAGTGTGAATCTAGAGGTTGAGCAGTTCTTC. The full variable domain, completed using reference TRBV30 and TRBJ2-1, is SQTIHQWPATLVQPVGSPLSLECTVEGTSNPNLYWYRQAAGRGLQLLFYSVGIGQISSEVPQNLSASRPQDRQFILSSKKLLLSDSGFYLCAWSVNLEVEQFFGPGTRLTVL.

This clonotype was observed at least ten times. This chain links TRBV6-6 with TRBJ2-5; D remains ambiguous. The CDR3 has 12 amino acids. CDR1 MNHNY and CDR2 SVGAGI come from the germline V gene (reference sequence). The V gene lost 2 bases and the J gene lost 3 bases, with 4 bases spanning the gap. CDR3 residues: CASSYREETQYF. The CDR3 DNA reads as TGTGCCAGCAGTTACCGGGAAGAGACCCAGTACTTC.

This clonotype was picked up many times. The V call is TRBV20-1, the J call TRBJ2-2; D remains unclear. The V gene's germline CDR1 is DFQATT and CDR2 SNEGSKA (reference sequence). The CDR3 consists of 13 residues. Trimming stripped 6 bases from V and 5 bases from J, with 13 bases between. CDR3 region: CSAPVATTGELFF. CDR3 DNA sequence: TGCAGTGCCCCGGTGGCTACAACCGGGGAGCTGTTTTTT.

J is TRBJ2-3 and V is TRBV6-1; 15 nucleotides match TRBD2. With 4 bases clipped from V and 5 bases from J, the junction kept 4 bases outside the gene matches. The germline gives CDR1 MNHNS, CDR2 SASEGT. This CDR3 is built from 16 residues. For the CDR3, the DNA is TGTGCCAGCAGTGTGGGACTAGCGGGAGGAGTAGATACGCAGTATTTT. It yields the protein CASSVGLAGGVDTQYF.

This clonotype occurred many times. V usage is TRBV2 and J usage is TRBJ1-4, with a weak D call TRBD1 (6 bases). The CDR3 has 17 amino acids. V was pared by 7 bases and J by 1 base, with 19 bases between. Germline V gives CDR1 SNHLY, CDR2 FYNNEI. CDR3 protein: CASKKRQAGRTNEKLFF. CDR3 bases: TGTGCCAGCAAGAAAAGACAGGCTGGGCGAACTAATGAAAAACTGTTTTTT.

This clonotype has at least ten counts. The V gene is TRBV7-8, the J gene TRBJ2-7, with TRBD2 as a possible D gene (5 bases). V shed 5 bases and J shed 0 bases, with 14 bases lying between them. This CDR3 is 15 amino acids long. The V gene's germline CDR1 is SGHVS and CDR2 FQNEAQ. The CDR3 DNA reads TGTGCCAGCAGCCCCGTGCGGGTCACCTCCTACGAGCAGTACTTC. This encodes CASSPVRVTSYEQYF.

Of note for this clonotype: A much larger clone is a single base away; this may be a read error. The gene calls are TRBV13 and TRBJ2-3; 7 bases align to TRBD2. Losses at the gene ends were 4 bases for V and 5 bases for J; bases not matched to a gene: 12. This CDR3 comprises 16 residues. Germline CDR1 and CDR2: PRHDT and FYEKMQ (reference sequence). Here the CDR3 DNA reads TGTGCCAGCAGCTCCGGAAGGTCGGGAGGAGTAGATACGCAGTATTTT. The encoded protein is CASSSGRSGGVDTQYF.

This clonotype was seen ten or more times. The chain combines TRBV7-8 with TRBJ2-7; tentatively, D is TRBD1 or TRBD2 (5 bases each). Germline V gene data show CDR1 as SGHVS and CDR2 as FQNEAQ. The V end was cut by 5 bases, the J end by 7 bases, with 12 bases between. The CDR3 extends over 12 amino acids. The CDR3 bases are TGTGCCAGCAGCCCCACCTGGGGGGAGCAGTACTTC. Amino acid sequence: CASSPTWGEQYF.

This clonotype was counted a single time. This sequence may be a read error, since a much larger clone differs from it by one base. The chain links TRBV2 to TRBJ2-2; 7 nucleotides agree with TRBD1. This CDR3 contains 13 residues. Per germline, CDR1 SNHLY and CDR2 FYNNEI. DNA of the CDR3: TGTGCCAGCAAACGAGGGGGCCCCGGGGAGCCGTTTTTT. This codes for CASKRGGPGEPFF. Drawing the rest from reference TRBV2 and TRBJ2-2, the complete variable domain is EPEVTQTPSHQVTQMGQEVILRCVPISNHLYFYWYRQILGQKVEFLVSFYNNEISEKSEIFDDQFSVERPDGSNFTLKIRSTKLEDSAMYFCASKRGGPGEPFFGEGSRLTVL.

The chain employs TRBV28 and TRBJ1-5; D uncertain. Germline CDR1 is MDHEN and CDR2 is SYDVKM. The CDR3 runs 15 residues. Trimming took off 2 bases at V and 0 bases at J, with 8 bases between the two ends. This chain's CDR3 is CASSLIGVSNQPQHF. CDR3 in DNA: TGTGCCAGCAGTTTAATTGGGGTTAGCAATCAGCCCCAGCATTTT. The whole variable domain, remainder taken from reference TRBV28 and TRBJ1-5, is DVKVTQSSRYLVKRTGEKVFLECVQDMDHENMFWYRQDPGLGLRLIYFSYDVKMKEKGDIPEGYSVSREKKERFSLILESASTNQTSMYLCASSLIGVSNQPQHFGDGTRLSIL.

With respect to this clonotype: A much larger clone sits a single nucleotide away, making a read error possible. In this CDR3 the conserved last residue, phenylalanine or tryptophan, is missing, so a read error is likely. The rearrangement joins TRBV6-1 to TRBJ1-4; no clear D gene. The germline gives CDR1 MNHNS, CDR2 SASEGT. V lost 7 bases and J lost 3, with 15 bases in between. The CDR3 spans 15 residues. Here the CDR3 reads CASTFQLGANEKLFL. The CDR3 DNA is TGTGCCAGCACCTTCCAGTTGGGTGCTAATGAAAAACTGTTTCTT.

This clonotype turned up a few times. The chain employs TRBV11-3 and TRBJ2-5, with TRBD1 matching over 7 bases. This CDR3 contains 18 residues. With 4 bases clipped from V and 2 bases from J, the junction kept 16 bases outside the gene matches. Per the germline V gene, CDR1 is SGHNT and CDR2 is YENEEA. CDR3 sequence reads: CASSSRQGPGSSQETQYF. In DNA form, the CDR3 reads TGTGCCAGCAGCTCGAGACAGGGTCCAGGCTCCTCTCAAGAGACCCAGTACTTC.

In this sample, this clonotype turned up many times. This chain links TRBV15 with TRBJ2-1, with D maybe TRBD2 (6 bases). V was pared by 3 bases and J by 0 bases, with 12 bases between. The CDR3 covers 16 residues. Germline CDR1 LNHNV, CDR2 YYDKDF (reference sequence). CDR3 sequence: CATSSLSGRSYNEQFF. CDR3 DNA: TGTGCCACCAGCAGTCTCAGCGGGCGCTCCTACAATGAGCAGTTCTTC.

This clonotype was picked up many times. The rearrangement joins TRBV12-3 or TRBV12-4 to TRBJ2-2, with 8 positions matching TRBD1. The CDR3 runs to 15 residues. The V gene end was trimmed by 3 bases and the J gene end by 5 bases; junction bases not matched to a gene: 5. The CDR3 is CASSLIQGGTGELFF. The CDR3 coding sequence is TGTGCCAGCAGTTTGATACAGGGGGGAACCGGGGAGCTGTTTTTT.

Many counts were recorded for this clonotype. This sequence joins TRBV5-8 and TRBJ1-2; D is perhaps TRBD1 (5 bases). This CDR3 is built from 16 residues. The V gene lost 0 bases and the J gene lost 0 bases, with 12 bases spanning the gap. Germline-derived CDR1 and CDR2 are SGHTS and YDEGEE. The CDR3 coding sequence is TGTGCCAGCAGCTTGGACGGGGGGTTTACTAACTATGGCTACACCTTC. It encodes CASSLDGGFTNYGYTF.

This clonotype was recorded at least ten times. The chain links TRBV20-1 to TRBJ2-5; TRBD2 aligns across 12 bases. The V segment lost 5 bases and the J segment 5 bases; nucleotides outside the gene matches: 9. Germline loops: CDR1 DFQATT, CDR2 SNEGSKA (reference sequence). The CDR3 is 15 residues long. The CDR3 loop reads CSAVRTSGNKETQYF. DNA of the CDR3: TGCAGTGCTGTAAGGACTAGCGGGAATAAGGAGACCCAGTACTTC.